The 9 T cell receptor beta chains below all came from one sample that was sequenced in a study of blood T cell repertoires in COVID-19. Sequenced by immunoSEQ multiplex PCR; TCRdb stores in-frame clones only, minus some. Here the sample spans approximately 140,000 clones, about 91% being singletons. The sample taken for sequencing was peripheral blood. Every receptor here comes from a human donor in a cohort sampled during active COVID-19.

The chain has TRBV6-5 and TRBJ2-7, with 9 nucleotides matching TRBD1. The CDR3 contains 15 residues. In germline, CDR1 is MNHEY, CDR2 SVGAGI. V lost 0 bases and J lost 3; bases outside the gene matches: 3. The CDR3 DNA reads TGTGCCAGCAGTTACTCTAGGACAGGGGACTACGAGCAGTACTTC. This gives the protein CASSYSRTGDYEQYF.

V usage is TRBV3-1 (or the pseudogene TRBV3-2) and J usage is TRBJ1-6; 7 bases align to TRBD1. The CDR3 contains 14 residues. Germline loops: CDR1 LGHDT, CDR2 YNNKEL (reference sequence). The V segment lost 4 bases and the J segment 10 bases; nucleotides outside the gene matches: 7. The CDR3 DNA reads TGTGCCAGCAGCCGCCGACAGGGAGGCTCACCCCTCCACTTT. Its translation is CASSRRQGGSPLHF.

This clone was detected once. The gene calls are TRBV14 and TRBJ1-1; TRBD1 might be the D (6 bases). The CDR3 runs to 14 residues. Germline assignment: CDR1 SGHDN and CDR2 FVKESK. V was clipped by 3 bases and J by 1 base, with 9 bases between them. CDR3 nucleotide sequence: TGTGCCAGCAGCCAGAAGACAGGGAACACTGAAGCTTTCTTT. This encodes CASSQKTGNTEAFF. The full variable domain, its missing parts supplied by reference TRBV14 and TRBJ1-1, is EAGVTQFPSHSVIEKGQTVTLRCDPISGHDNLYWYRRVMGKEIKFLLHFVKESKQDESGMPNNRFLAERTGGTYSTLKVQPAELEDSGVYFCASSQKTGNTEAFFGQGTRLTVV.

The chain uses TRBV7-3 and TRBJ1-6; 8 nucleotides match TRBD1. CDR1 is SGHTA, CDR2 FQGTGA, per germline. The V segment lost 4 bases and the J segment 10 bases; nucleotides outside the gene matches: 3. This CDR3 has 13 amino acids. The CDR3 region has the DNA TGTGCCAGCAGCTCCACAGGGGGATCACCCCTCCACTTT. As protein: CASSSTGGSPLHF.

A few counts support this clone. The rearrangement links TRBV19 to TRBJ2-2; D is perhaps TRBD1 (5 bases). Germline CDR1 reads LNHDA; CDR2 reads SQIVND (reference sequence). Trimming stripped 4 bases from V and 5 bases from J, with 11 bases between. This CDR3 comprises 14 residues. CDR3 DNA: TGTGCCAGTAGTAACCAGGGTAGGACCGGGGAGCTGTTTTTT. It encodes CASSNQGRTGELFF.

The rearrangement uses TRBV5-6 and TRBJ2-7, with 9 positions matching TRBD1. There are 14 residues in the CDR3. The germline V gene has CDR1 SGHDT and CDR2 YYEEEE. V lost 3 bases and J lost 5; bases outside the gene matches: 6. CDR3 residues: CASSWDRDEDEQYF. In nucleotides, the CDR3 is TGTGCCAGCAGCTGGGACAGGGATGAGGACGAGCAGTACTTC.

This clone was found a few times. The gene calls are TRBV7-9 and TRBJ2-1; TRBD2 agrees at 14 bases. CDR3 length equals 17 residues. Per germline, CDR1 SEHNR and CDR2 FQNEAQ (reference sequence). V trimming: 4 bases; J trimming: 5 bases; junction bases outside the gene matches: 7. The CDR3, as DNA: TGTGCCAGCAGCTCAGACCCGGGACTAGCGGGGGACAATGAGCAGTTCTTC. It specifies CASSSDPGLAGDNEQFF.

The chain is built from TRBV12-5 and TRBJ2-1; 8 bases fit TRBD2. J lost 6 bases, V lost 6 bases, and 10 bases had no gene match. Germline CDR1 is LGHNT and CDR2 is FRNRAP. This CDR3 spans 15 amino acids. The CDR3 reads CASGPGTRIANEQFF. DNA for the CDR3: TGTGCTAGTGGCCCAGGGACTAGAATCGCCAATGAGCAGTTCTTC.

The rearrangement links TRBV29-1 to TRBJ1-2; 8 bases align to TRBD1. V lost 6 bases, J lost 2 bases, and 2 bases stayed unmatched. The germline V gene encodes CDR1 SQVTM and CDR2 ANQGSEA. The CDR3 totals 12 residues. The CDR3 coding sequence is TGCAGCGTGAACAGGGGGAACTATGGCTACACCTTC. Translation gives CSVNRGNYGYTF.